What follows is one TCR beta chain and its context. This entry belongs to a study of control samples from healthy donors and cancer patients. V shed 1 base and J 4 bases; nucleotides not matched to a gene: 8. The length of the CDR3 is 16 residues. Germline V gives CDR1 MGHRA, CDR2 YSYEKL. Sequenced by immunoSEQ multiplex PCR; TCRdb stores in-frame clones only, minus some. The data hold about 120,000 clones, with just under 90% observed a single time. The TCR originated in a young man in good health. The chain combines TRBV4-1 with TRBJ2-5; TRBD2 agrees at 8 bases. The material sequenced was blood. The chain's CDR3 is CASSQGLALGGETQYF. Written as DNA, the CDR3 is TGCGCCAGCAGCCAAGGACTAGCGTTGGGGGGAGAGACCCAGTACTTC.